What follows are 20 T cell receptor beta chains derived from one specimen sequenced in a study of response to subunit inactivated influenza vaccine. TCRdb re-called the RT-PCR reads with MiXCR, one entry per CDR3 protein. This sample has hundreds of thousands of distinct CDR3 sequences, with less than 20% found just once. The input for sequencing was PBMCs from blood, taken roughly 5 days after vaccination. The receptors derive from a man aged 50-60 years who received an inactivated influenza vaccine.

This chain joins TRBV20-1 and TRBJ2-5; 7 bases agree with TRBD2. Germline V CDR1 and CDR2: DFQATT, SNEGSKA (reference sequence). V trimming: 6 bases; J trimming: 2 bases; junction bases outside the gene matches: 15. CDR3 length: 16 residues. CDR3 nucleotides: TGCAGTGCCCGCGATCTTCGGGGGGACCCACAAGAGACCCAGTACTTC. This translates into CSARDLRGDPQETQYF.

The chain couples TRBV20-1 to TRBJ2-5; 7 nucleotides agree with TRBD2. The CDR3 runs to 14 residues. Germline loops: CDR1 DFQATT, CDR2 SNEGSKA (reference sequence). The junction had 14 bases not matched to a gene; V was cut back by 6 bases and J by 7 bases. CDR3 sequence reads: CSANGRGTLGTQYF. For the CDR3, the DNA is TGCAGTGCAAATGGGCGGGGGACCCTCGGGACCCAGTACTTC.

The chain links TRBV2 to TRBJ1-5, with D unclear. V gave up 7 bases and J gave up 2 bases, with 15 bases separating them. CDR3 length: 15 residues. Germline values: CDR1 SNHLY, CDR2 FYNNEI. CDR3 nucleotide sequence: TGTGCCAGCAACGTGGGCGATTCAGGCAATCAGCCCCAGCATTTT. Translating gives CASNVGDSGNQPQHF.

The chain combines TRBV12-3 or TRBV12-4 with TRBJ2-4; D is undetermined. The ends were cut back, 2 bases at V and 0 bases at J, with 5 bases in the middle. The CDR3 is 14 amino acids. In DNA form, the CDR3 reads TGTGCCAGCAGTTTAAACTTAGCCAAAAACATTCAGTACTTC. This translates into CASSLNLAKNIQYF.

In nucleotides, the CDR3 is TGTGCCTCGTCTACCGTGGGGGACCTTAGATTCAATGAGCAGTTCTTC. Protein product: CASSTVGDLRFNEQFF. The chain recombines TRBV5-3 with TRBJ2-1; D is perhaps TRBD1 or TRBD2 (5 bases each). TRBV5-3 is placed among ORFs of uncertain function. Trimming shortened V by 10 bases and J by 6 bases, and 26 bases separated the two germline ends. This CDR3 is built from 16 residues.

The rearrangement links TRBV11-2 to TRBJ2-7; no clear D. V dropped 2 bases and J dropped 5 bases, with 10 bases sitting between them. Per the germline V gene, CDR1 is SGHAT and CDR2 is FQNNGV. This CDR3 contains 13 residues. Here the CDR3 reads CASSLSWKNEQYF. The CDR3 coding sequence is TGTGCCAGCAGCTTAAGTTGGAAGAACGAGCAGTACTTC. Filled out from reference TRBV11-2 and TRBJ2-7, the complete variable domain reads EAGVAQSPRYKIIEKRQSVAFWCNPISGHATLYWYQQILGQGPKLLIQFQNNGVVDDSQLPKDRFSAERLKGVDSTLKIQPAKLEDSAVYLCASSLSWKNEQYFGPGTRLTVT.

This clonotype came up a few times. The chain employs TRBV10-3 and TRBJ2-5; D is perhaps TRBD1 (6 bases). CDR3 size: 14 residues. V lost 5 bases and J lost 2, with 12 bases in between. Per the germline V gene, CDR1 is ENHRY and CDR2 is SYGVKD. The CDR3 here is CAISSNRDQETQYF. CDR3 bases: TGTGCCATCAGTAGCAACAGGGATCAAGAGACCCAGTACTTC.

This rearrangement joins TRBV6-1 to TRBJ2-7, with 10 bases identical to TRBD1. Trimming took 5 bases from V and 3 from J; bases not matched to a gene: 7. This CDR3 comprises 15 residues. Germline V gene sequence: CDR1 MNHNS, CDR2 SASEGT. CDR3 DNA: TGTGCCAGCAGTCGGGACAGGGGAGGCTACTACGAGCAGTACTTC. This gives the protein CASSRDRGGYYEQYF.

The chain has TRBV7-9 and TRBJ2-1, with no clear D. The germline V gene has CDR1 SEHNR and CDR2 FQNEAQ (reference sequence). Deletions cut 5 bases from V and 6 bases from J, with 14 bases between. CDR3 length: 14 amino acids. CDR3 sequence: CASSALGMTNEQFF. CDR3 in DNA: TGTGCCAGCAGCGCCCTAGGGATGACCAATGAGCAGTTCTTC.

This clonotype was counted between two and nine times. V usage is TRBV20-1 and J usage is TRBJ1-5; no reliable D call. Germline values: CDR1 DFQATT, CDR2 SNEGSKA (reference sequence). Deletions cut 0 bases from V and 5 bases from J, with 11 bases between. There are 14 residues in the CDR3. The CDR3 DNA sequence: TGCAGTGCTAGAGATCGATACGGGTATCAGCCCCAGCATTTT. As protein: CSARDRYGYQPQHF.

This clonotype was recorded a few times. This chain uses TRBV9 with TRBJ2-2, with 7 bases matching TRBD1. The V segment lost 4 bases and the J segment 4 bases; nucleotides outside the gene matches: 10. The CDR3 length is 16 residues. The germline V gene has CDR1 SGDLS and CDR2 YYNGEE. The CDR3 DNA is TGTGCCAGCAGCCCCCGACAGGGTGGTGGCACCGGGGAGCTGTTTTTT. This gives the protein CASSPRQGGGTGELFF.

This clonotype has a handful of counts. This sequence joins TRBV11-2 and TRBJ2-1, with 7 bases aligning to TRBD1. The CDR3 is made up of 16 amino acids. Germline CDR1 reads SGHAT; CDR2 reads FQNNGV. After removal of 1 base from V and 4 bases from J, the junction contained 7 bases not matched to a gene. DNA of the CDR3: TGTGCCAGCAGCTTAGTGTCCCGGGACAGATACAATGAGCAGTTCTTC. It specifies CASSLVSRDRYNEQFF.

This clonotype showed up many times. The chain links TRBV7-2 to TRBJ2-3; D possibly uses TRBD1 or TRBD2 (5 bases each). Germline-derived CDR1 and CDR2 are SGHTA and FQGNSA. V lost 4 bases and J 1 base, leaving 6 bases between the germline ends. There are 13 residues in the CDR3. CDR3 bases: TGTGCCAGCAGCTCGGGACGCACAGATACGCAGTATTTT. Its translation: CASSSGRTDTQYF.

The V gene is TRBV7-9, the J gene TRBJ2-7, with D uncertain. Germline-derived CDR1 and CDR2 are SEHNR and FQNEAQ (reference sequence). The V and J ends lost 5 bases and 2 bases respectively, with 7 bases between them. The CDR3 covers 12 residues. The CDR3 DNA follows: TGTGCCAGCAGCACTATACCCTACGAGCAGTACTTC. Its translation: CASSTIPYEQYF.

This sequence joins TRBV18 and TRBJ2-5; 10 bases match TRBD1. From germline, CDR1 is KGHSH and CDR2 LQKENI. The junction had 7 bases not matched to a gene; V was cut back by 5 bases and J by 7 bases. The CDR3 contains 14 residues. This CDR3 reads CASSRQGAGVTQYF. The CDR3 DNA sequence: TGTGCCAGCTCAAGACAGGGGGCCGGTGTGACCCAGTACTTC.

The chain is built from TRBV6-5 and TRBJ2-3; 14 bases are a match to TRBD2. In germline, CDR1 is MNHEY, CDR2 SVGAGI. With 2 bases clipped from V and 1 base from J, the junction kept 5 bases outside the gene matches. The CDR3 totals 18 residues. This CDR3 is CASSYGTSGGSRTDTQYF. CDR3 coding DNA: TGTGCCAGCAGTTACGGGACTAGCGGGGGCTCTCGCACAGATACGCAGTATTTT.

This clonotype came up a few times. The genes are TRBV5-1 and TRBJ2-3, with 7 nucleotides matching TRBD1. The trim removed 2 bases at V and 2 bases at J, leaving 5 bases unmatched. Germline lookup yields CDR1 SGHRS and CDR2 YFSETQ. The CDR3 extends over 15 amino acids. CDR3 region: CASSFSGQSTDTQYF. For the CDR3, the DNA is TGCGCCAGCAGCTTTTCGGGACAGTCCACAGATACGCAGTATTTT.

In its sample, this clonotype was seen a few times. The rearrangement joins TRBV7-9 to TRBJ2-7, with D tentatively TRBD1 (5 bases). The germline gives CDR1 SEHNR, CDR2 FQNEAQ (reference sequence). Trimming shortened V by 1 base and J by 5 bases, and 9 bases separated the two germline ends. The CDR3 consists of 13 residues. This chain's CDR3 is CASSLGPGNEQYF. The CDR3 DNA reads TGTGCCAGCAGCTTAGGCCCAGGGAACGAGCAGTACTTC.

The V gene is TRBV28, the J gene TRBJ2-7; TRBD2 matches at 9 bases. This CDR3 spans 15 amino acids. Per germline, CDR1 MDHEN and CDR2 SYDVKM. V shed 6 bases, J shed 0 bases, and the junction held 6 bases outside the gene matches. CDR3 sequence reads: CASSRSGGYSYEQYF. The CDR3 DNA follows: TGTGCCAGCAGCCGAAGCGGGGGGTACTCCTACGAGCAGTACTTC.

This clonotype was seen ten or more times. The V call is TRBV7-2, the J call TRBJ2-7; a weak D match, TRBD1 (8 bases). CDR1 and CDR2 from the germline V gene are SGHTA and FQGNSA. V was clipped by 5 bases and J by 4 bases, with 12 bases between them. The CDR3 is made up of 13 amino acids. Here the CDR3 reads CASSSGTGYEQYF. CDR3 coding DNA: TGTGCCAGCAGCAGCGGGACAGGATACGAGCAGTACTTC.